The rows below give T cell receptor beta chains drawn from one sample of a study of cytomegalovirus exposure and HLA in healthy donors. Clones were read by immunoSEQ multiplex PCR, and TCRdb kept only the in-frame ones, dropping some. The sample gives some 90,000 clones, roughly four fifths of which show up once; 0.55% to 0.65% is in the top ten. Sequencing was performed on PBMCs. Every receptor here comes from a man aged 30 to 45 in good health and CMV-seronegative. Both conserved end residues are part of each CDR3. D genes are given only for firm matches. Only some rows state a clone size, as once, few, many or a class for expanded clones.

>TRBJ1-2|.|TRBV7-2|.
CASSKRGEVPNYGYTF
TGTGCCAGCAGCAAACGGGGGGAGGTGCCTAACTATGGCTACACCTTC
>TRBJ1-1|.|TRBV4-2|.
CASSQKTGFRAEAFF
TGTGCCAGCAGCCAAAAAACGGGGTTTCGGGCTGAAGCTTTCTTT
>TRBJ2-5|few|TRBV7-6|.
CASGHGETQYF
TGTGCCAGCGGACATGGAGAGACCCAGTACTTC
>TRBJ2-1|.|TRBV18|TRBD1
CASSPSSGQGTYNEQFF
TGTGCCAGCTCACCGTCCTCGGGACAGGGTACCTACAATGAGCAGTTCTTC
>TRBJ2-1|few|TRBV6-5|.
CASSSRGGGNYNEQFF
TGTGCCAGCAGTTCTAGGGGTGGGGGGAATTACAATGAGCAGTTCTTC
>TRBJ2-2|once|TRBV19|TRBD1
CASSISRTGGRDGELFF
TGTGCCAGTAGTATCTCCAGGACAGGGGGCAGGGACGGGGAGCTGTTTTTT
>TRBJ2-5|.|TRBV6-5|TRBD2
CASRLAGVKETQYF
TGTGCCAGCAGGCTAGCGGGGGTAAAAGAGACCCAGTACTTC
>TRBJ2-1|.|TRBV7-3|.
CASSLIGSYNEQFF
TGTGCCAGCAGCTTAATCGGGTCCTACAATGAGCAGTTCTTC
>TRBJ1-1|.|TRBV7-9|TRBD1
CSSSLAGTVNTEAFF
TGTTCCAGCAGCTTAGCCGGGACAGTGAACACTGAAGCTTTCTTT
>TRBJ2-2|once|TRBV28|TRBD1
CASSLLGTGGYGELFF
TGTGCCAGCAGTTTATTGGGGACAGGGGGCTACGGGGAGCTGTTTTTT
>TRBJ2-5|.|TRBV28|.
CASSLESGVQETQYF
TGTGCCAGCAGTTTAGAGTCGGGGGTACAGGAGACCCAGTACTTC
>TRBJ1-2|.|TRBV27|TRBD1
CASSLAGDRILNYGYTF
TGTGCCAGCAGTTTAGCTGGGGACAGGATACTGAACTATGGCTACACCTTC
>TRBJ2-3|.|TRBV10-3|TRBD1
CAIAEGATGTDTQYF
TGTGCCATCGCCGAGGGGGCGACAGGGACAGATACGCAGTATTTT
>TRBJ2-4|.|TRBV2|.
CASRVQGEGAKNIQYF
TGTGCCAGCAGGGTACAGGGTGAGGGGGCCAAAAACATTCAGTACTTC
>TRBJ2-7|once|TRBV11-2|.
CASSLVHISYEQYF
TGTGCCAGCAGCTTGGTACACATCTCCTACGAGCAGTACTTC
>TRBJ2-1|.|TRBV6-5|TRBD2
CASSYSSSGGYNEQFF
TGTGCCAGCAGTTACTCGTCTAGCGGGGGTTACAATGAGCAGTTCTTC